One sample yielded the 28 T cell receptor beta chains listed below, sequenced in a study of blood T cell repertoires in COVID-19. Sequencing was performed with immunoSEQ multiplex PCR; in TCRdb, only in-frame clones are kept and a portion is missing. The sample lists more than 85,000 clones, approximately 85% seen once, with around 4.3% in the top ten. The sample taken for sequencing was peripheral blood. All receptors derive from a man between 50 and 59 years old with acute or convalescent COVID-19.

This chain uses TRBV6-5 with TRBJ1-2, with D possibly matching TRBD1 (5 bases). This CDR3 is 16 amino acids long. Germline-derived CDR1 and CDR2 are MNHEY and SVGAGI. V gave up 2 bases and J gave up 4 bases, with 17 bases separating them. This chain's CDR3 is CASSYNPGKTFYGYTF. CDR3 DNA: TGTGCCAGCAGTTACAATCCAGGGAAGACCTTCTATGGCTACACCTTC.

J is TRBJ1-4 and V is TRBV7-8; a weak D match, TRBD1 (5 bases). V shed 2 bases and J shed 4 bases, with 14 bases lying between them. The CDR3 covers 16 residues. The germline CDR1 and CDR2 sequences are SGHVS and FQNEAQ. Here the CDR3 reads CASSLWQGRGNEKLFF. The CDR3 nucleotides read TGTGCCAGCAGCTTATGGCAGGGTCGTGGTAATGAAAAACTGTTTTTT.

This chain's CDR3 is CASSPSGGGSPLHF. The CDR3 DNA is TGTGCCAGCAGCCCGTCAGGGGGCGGATCACCCCTCCACTTT. V gene TRBV5-8 combines with J gene TRBJ1-6; 8 bases line up with TRBD1. This CDR3 spans 14 amino acids. Unmatched junction bases numbered 7, after V lost 4 bases and J lost 10 bases. Germline CDR1 SGHTS, CDR2 YDEGEE.

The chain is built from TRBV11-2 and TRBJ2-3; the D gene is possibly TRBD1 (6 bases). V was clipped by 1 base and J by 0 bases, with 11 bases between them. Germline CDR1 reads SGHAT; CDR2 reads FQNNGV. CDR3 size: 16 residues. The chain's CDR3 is CASSLAGQPSTDTQYF. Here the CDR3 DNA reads TGTGCCAGCAGCTTAGCCGGACAGCCTAGCACAGATACGCAGTATTTT. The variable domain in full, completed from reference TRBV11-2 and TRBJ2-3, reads EAGVAQSPRYKIIEKRQSVAFWCNPISGHATLYWYQQILGQGPKLLIQFQNNGVVDDSQLPKDRFSAERLKGVDSTLKIQPAKLEDSAVYLCASSLAGQPSTDTQYFGPGTRLTVL.

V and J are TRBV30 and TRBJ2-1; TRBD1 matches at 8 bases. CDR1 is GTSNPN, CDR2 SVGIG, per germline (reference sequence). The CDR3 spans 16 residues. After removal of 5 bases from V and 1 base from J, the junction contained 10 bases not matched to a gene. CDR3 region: CAWWRGTGGSYNEQFF. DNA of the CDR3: TGTGCCTGGTGGAGAGGAACAGGGGGGTCCTACAATGAGCAGTTCTTC.

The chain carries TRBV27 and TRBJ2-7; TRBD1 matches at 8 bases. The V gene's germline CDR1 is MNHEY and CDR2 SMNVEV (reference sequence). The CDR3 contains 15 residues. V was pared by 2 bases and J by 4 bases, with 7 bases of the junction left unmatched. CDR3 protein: CASSLTAGGGYEQYF. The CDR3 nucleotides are TGTGCCAGCAGTTTAACGGCAGGGGGCGGGTACGAGCAGTACTTC.

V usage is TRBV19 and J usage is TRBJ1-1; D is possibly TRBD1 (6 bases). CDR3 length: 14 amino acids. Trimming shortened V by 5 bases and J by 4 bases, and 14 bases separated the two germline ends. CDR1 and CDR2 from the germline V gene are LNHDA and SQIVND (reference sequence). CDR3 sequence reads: CASSPNTGSTEAFF. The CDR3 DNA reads TGTGCCAGTAGTCCAAACACAGGGTCCACTGAAGCTTTCTTT.

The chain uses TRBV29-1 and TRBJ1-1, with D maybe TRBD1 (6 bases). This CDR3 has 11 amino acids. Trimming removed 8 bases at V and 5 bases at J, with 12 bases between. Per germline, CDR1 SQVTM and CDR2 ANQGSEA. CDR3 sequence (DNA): TGCAGCCTACAGGGTAGGACTGAAGCTTTCTTT. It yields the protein CSLQGRTEAFF.

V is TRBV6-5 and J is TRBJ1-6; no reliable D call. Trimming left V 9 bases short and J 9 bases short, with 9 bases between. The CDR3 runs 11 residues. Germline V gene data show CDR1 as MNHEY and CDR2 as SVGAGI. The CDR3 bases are TGTGCCAGTGCCGGTGGTTCACCCCTCCACTTT. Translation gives CASAGGSPLHF.

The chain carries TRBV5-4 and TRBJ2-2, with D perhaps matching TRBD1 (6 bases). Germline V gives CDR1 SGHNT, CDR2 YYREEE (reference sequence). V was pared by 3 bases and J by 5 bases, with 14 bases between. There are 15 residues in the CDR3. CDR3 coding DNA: TGTGCCAGCAGCTGGGGCAGGGGAGCTACCGGGGAGCTGTTTTTT. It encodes CASSWGRGATGELFF.

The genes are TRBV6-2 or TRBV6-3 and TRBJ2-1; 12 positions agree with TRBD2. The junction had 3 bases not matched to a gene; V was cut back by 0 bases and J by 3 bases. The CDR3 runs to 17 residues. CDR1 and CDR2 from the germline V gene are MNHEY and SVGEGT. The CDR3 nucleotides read TGTGCCAGCAGTTACTCAGGACTAGCGGGGATCTACAATGAGCAGTTCTTC. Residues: CASSYSGLAGIYNEQFF.

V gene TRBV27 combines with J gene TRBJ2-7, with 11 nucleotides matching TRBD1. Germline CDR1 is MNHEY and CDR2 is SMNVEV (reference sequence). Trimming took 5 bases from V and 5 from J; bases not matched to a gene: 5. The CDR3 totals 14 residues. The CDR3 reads CASSIGQGADEQYF. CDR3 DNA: TGTGCCAGCAGTATAGGACAGGGGGCCGACGAGCAGTACTTC.

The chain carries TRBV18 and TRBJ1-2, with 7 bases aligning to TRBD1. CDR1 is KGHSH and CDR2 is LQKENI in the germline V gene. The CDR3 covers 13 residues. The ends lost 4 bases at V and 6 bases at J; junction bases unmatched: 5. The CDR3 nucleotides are TGTGCCAGCTCACAGGGGGCGAAGGATGGCTACACCTTC. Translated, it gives CASSQGAKDGYTF.

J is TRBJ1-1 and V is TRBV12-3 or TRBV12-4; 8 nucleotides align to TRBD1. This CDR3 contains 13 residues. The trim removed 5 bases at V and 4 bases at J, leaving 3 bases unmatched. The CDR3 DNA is TGTGCCAGCAGTCGACAGGGGACCACTGAAGCTTTCTTT. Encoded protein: CASSRQGTTEAFF.

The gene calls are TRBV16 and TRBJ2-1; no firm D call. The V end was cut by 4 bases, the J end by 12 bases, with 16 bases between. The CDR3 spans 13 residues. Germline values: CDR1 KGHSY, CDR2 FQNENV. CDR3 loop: CASSPTTLGRQFF. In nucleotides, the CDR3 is TGTGCCAGCAGCCCCACTACTTTAGGAAGGCAGTTCTTC.

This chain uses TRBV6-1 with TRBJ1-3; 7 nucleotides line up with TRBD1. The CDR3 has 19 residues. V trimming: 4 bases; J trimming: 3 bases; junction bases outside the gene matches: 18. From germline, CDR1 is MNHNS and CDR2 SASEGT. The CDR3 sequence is CASSARTFAGTEDGNTIYF. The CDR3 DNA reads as TGTGCCAGCAGTGCCCGCACCTTTGCCGGGACAGAAGATGGAAACACCATATATTTT.

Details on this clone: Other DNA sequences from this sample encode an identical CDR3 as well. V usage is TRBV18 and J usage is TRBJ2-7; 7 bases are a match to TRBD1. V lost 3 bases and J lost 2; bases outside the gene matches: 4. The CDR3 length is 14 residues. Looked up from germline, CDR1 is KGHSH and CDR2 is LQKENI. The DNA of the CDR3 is TGTGCCAGCTCACCCCGACAGGGAACCTACGAGCAGTACTTC. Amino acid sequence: CASSPRQGTYEQYF. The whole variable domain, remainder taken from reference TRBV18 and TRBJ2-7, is NAGVMQNPRHLVRRRGQEARLRCSPMKGHSHVYWYRQLPEEGLKFMVYLQKENIIDESGMPKERFSAEFPKEGPSILRIQQVVRGDSAAYFCASSPRQGTYEQYFGPGTRLTVT.

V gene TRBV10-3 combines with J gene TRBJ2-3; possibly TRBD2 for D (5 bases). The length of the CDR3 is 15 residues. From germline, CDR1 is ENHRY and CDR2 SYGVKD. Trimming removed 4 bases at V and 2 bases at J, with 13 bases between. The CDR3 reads CAISASSGFTDTQYF. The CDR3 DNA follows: TGTGCCATCAGTGCTTCATCGGGATTCACAGATACGCAGTATTTT.

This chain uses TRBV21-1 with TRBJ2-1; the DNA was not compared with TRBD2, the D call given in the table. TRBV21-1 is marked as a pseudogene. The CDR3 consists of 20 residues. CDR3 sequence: CASSKGLAGGDGVRPDEQFF. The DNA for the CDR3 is TGTGCCAGCAGCAAAGGACTAGCGGGAGGGGATGGGGTTAGGCCCGATGAGCAGTTCTTC.

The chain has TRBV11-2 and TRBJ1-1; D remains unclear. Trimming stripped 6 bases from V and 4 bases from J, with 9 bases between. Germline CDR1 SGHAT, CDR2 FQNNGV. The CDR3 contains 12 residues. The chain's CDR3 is CASRLLSTEAFF. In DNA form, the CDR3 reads TGTGCCAGCAGACTCCTGAGCACTGAAGCTTTCTTT.

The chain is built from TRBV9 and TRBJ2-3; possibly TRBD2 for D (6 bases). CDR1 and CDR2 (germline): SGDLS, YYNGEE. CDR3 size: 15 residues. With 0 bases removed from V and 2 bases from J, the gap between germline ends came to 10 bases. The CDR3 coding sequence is TGTGCCAGCAGCGTAGGTGGCGGGAACACAGATACGCAGTATTTT. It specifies CASSVGGGNTDTQYF.

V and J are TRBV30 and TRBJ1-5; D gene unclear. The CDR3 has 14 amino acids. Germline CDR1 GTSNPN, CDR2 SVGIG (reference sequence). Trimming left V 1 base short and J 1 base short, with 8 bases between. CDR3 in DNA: TGTGCCTGGAGTGCCTACCAAAGCAATCAGCCCCAGCATTTT. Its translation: CAWSAYQSNQPQHF.

The CDR3 sequence is CAISGRAGGDRNYGYTF. In DNA form, the CDR3 reads TGTGCCATCAGTGGGAGGGCAGGGGGCGATCGTAACTATGGCTACACCTTC. This chain uses TRBV10-3 with TRBJ1-2, with 8 positions matching TRBD1. With 4 bases clipped from V and 1 base from J, the junction kept 11 bases outside the gene matches. The CDR3 is 17 amino acids. The germline CDR1 and CDR2 sequences are ENHRY and SYGVKD.

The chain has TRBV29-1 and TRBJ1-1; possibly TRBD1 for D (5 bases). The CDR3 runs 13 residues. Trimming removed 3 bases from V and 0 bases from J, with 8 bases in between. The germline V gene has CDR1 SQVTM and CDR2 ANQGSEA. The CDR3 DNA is TGCAGCGTTGACCGGGGGATGAACACTGAAGCTTTCTTT. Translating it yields CSVDRGMNTEAFF.

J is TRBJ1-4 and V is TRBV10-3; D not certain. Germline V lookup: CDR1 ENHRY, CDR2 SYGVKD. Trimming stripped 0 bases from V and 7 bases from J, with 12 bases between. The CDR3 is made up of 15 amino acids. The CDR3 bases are TGTGCCATCAGTGAGTCGCAGGAGGGTGGTGAAAAACTGTTTTTT. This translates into CAISESQEGGEKLFF.

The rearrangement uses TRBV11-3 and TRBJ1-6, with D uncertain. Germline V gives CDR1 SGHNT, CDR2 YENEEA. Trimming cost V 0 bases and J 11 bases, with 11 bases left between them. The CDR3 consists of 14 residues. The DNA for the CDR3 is TGTGCCAGCAGCTTAGATTCGACAAGCCCACCCCTCCACTTT. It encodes CASSLDSTSPPLHF.

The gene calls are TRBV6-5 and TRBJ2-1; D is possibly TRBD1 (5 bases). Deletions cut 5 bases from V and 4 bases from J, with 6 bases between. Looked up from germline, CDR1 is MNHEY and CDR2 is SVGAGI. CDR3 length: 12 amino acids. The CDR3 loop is CASSTGYNEQFF. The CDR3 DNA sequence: TGTGCCAGCAGTACAGGATACAATGAGCAGTTCTTC.

CDR3 sequence: CASSPRGQATEAFF. As DNA, the CDR3 is TGTGCCAGCAGCCCCCGCGGGCAAGCCACTGAAGCTTTCTTT. V and J are TRBV3-1 (or the pseudogene TRBV3-2) and TRBJ1-1; no firm D call. This CDR3 region has 14 residues. Germline values: CDR1 LGHDT, CDR2 YNNKEL (reference sequence). V lost 4 bases and J 4 bases, leaving 13 bases between the germline ends.